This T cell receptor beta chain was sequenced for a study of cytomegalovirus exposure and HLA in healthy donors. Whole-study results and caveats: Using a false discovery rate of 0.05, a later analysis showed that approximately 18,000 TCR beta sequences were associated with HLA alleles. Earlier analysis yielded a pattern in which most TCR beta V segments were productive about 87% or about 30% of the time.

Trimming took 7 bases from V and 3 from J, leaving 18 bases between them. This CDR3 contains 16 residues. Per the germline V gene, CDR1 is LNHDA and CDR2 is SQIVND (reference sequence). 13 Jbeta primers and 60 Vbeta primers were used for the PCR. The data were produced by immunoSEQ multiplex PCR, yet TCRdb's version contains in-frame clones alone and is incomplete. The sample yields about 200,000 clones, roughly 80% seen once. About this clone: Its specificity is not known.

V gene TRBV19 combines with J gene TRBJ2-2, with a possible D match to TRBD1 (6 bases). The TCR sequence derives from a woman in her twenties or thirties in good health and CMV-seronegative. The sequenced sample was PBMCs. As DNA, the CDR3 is TGTGCCAGTACCAAACAGGGTCCCACCTACACCGGGGAGCTGTTTTTT. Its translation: CASTKQGPTYTGELFF.